The 17 T cell receptor beta chains listed next were all sequenced from one sample in a study of blood T cell repertoires in COVID-19. Assay used: immunoSEQ multiplex PCR; TCRdb lists only in-frame clones, some missing. The sample lists about 320,000 clones, 87% occurring once. The sample comprised PBMCs or T cells enriched from blood (not recorded which). The receptor source for this set is a woman aged 18-35 years who had recovered from COVID-19.

The CDR3, as DNA: TGTGCCAGCAGTTATTGGGGCGAGTTATCGGGCAATCAGCCCCAGCATTTT. It is translated as CASSYWGELSGNQPQHF. The V call is TRBV6-2 or TRBV6-3, the J call TRBJ1-5; perhaps TRBD1 as D (5 bases). Germline V CDR1 and CDR2: MNHEY, SVGEGT. V lost 3 bases and J 2 bases, leaving 17 bases between the germline ends. The CDR3 runs to 17 residues.

V and J are TRBV15 and TRBJ1-4; D is possibly TRBD1 (5 bases). Germline V gene sequence: CDR1 LNHNV, CDR2 YYDKDF (reference sequence). Trimming removed 0 bases at V and 7 bases at J, with 15 bases between. The CDR3 totals 16 residues. The chain's CDR3 is CATSRDPLTDFEKLFF. The CDR3 DNA follows: TGTGCCACCAGCAGAGATCCTTTGACAGACTTTGAAAAACTGTTTTTT.

The V and J genes are TRBV7-9 and TRBJ2-7, with D uncertain. CDR1 and CDR2 (germline): SEHNR, FQNEAQ (reference sequence). The CDR3 sequence is 11 residues long. V was shortened by 3 bases and J by 9 bases, with 9 bases between the two germline ends. DNA for the CDR3: TGTGCCAGCAGCTTCCCACCCGGGCAGTACTTC. Its translation: CASSFPPGQYF.

This clone was recorded a few times. The V gene is TRBV7-6, the J gene TRBJ1-1; no reliable D call. The CDR3 covers 14 residues. Germline V gives CDR1 SGHVS, CDR2 FNYEAQ. Trimming stripped 5 bases from V and 1 base from J, with 11 bases between. CDR3 DNA sequence: TGTGCCAGCAGCCCCGAAATTAGGAACACTGAAGCTTTCTTT. It translates to CASSPEIRNTEAFF.

This clone was seen just once. V usage is TRBV10-3 and J usage is TRBJ2-2; TRBD2 matches 14 bases. The length of the CDR3 is 18 residues. Trimming took 2 bases from V and 1 from J; bases not matched to a gene: 3. Germline values: CDR1 ENHRY, CDR2 SYGVKD. CDR3 nucleotides: TGTGCCATCAGTGAGGGGACTAGCGGGAGTGTGAACACCGGGGAGCTGTTTTTT. This translates into CAISEGTSGSVNTGELFF.

This chain joins TRBV7-7 and TRBJ2-7; D is perhaps TRBD2 (6 bases). V was shortened by 5 bases and J by 5 bases, with 19 bases between the two germline ends. Looked up from germline, CDR1 is SSHAT and CDR2 is FNYEAQ (reference sequence). CDR3 length equals 15 residues. This CDR3 reads CASSPTAGTLNEQYF. The CDR3 DNA sequence: TGTGCCAGCAGCCCCACGGCGGGGACCCTCAACGAGCAGTACTTC.

This sequence joins TRBV19 and TRBJ2-7, with a weak D call TRBD1 (5 bases). Trimming stripped 5 bases from V and 4 bases from J, with 21 bases between. The CDR3 extends over 16 amino acids. CDR1 and CDR2 (germline): LNHDA, SQIVND (reference sequence). CDR3 in DNA: TGTGCCAGTAGTGCCAGCTCCAGGGCGCCAGGTTACGAGCAGTACTTC. It codes for CASSASSRAPGYEQYF.

The CDR3: CASSSGGGQGDYGYTF. In DNA, the CDR3 is TGTGCCAGCAGCTCAGGGGGAGGACAGGGGGACTATGGCTACACCTTC. The V gene is TRBV7-9, the J gene TRBJ1-2; 10 bases line up with TRBD1. This CDR3 is 16 amino acids long. The germline V gene has CDR1 SEHNR and CDR2 FQNEAQ (reference sequence). The ends lost 4 bases at V and 3 bases at J; junction bases unmatched: 8.

The chain has TRBV4-3 and TRBJ2-1, with 8 bases aligning to TRBD2. Germline V gene lookup returns CDR1 LGHNA and CDR2 YSLEER. This CDR3 has 15 residues. V gave up 3 bases and J gave up 10 bases; unmatched junction bases: 11. CDR3 nucleotide sequence: TGCGCCAGCAGCCAGTTCGTCTCCGGGAGGGGGGAGCAGTTCTTC. Its protein is CASSQFVSGRGEQFF.

The chain couples TRBV11-3 to TRBJ2-7, with D possibly matching TRBD2 (6 bases). Per germline, CDR1 SGHNT and CDR2 YENEEA. This CDR3 is built from 15 residues. Trimming stripped 1 base from V and 4 bases from J, with 14 bases between. The CDR3 DNA follows: TGTGCCAGCAGCTTAGGTGGTAGCGGTGTGTACGAGCAGTACTTC. The encoded protein is CASSLGGSGVYEQYF.

The chain uses TRBV7-2 and TRBJ1-2; tentatively, D is TRBD1 (5 bases). CDR1 is SGHTA and CDR2 is FQGNSA in the germline V gene. V lost 4 bases, J lost 5 bases, and 17 bases lay in between. There are 15 residues in the CDR3. In DNA, the CDR3 is TGTGCCAGCAGCTCTAGACAAAAGGGGCCATATGGCTACACCTTC. Protein product: CASSSRQKGPYGYTF.

The chain carries TRBV6-1 and TRBJ1-5; weak D call: TRBD1 (6 bases). Germline values: CDR1 MNHNS, CDR2 SASEGT. This CDR3 has 14 amino acids. Trimming removed 3 bases from V and 6 bases from J, with 12 bases in between. The CDR3 DNA sequence: TGTGCCAGCAGTGAGGTCAGGGGTGGTCAGCCCCAGCATTTT. It translates to CASSEVRGGQPQHF.

The chain joins TRBV4-3 to TRBJ2-1; D unresolved. Germline V lookup: CDR1 LGHNA, CDR2 YSLEER. Trimming left V 0 bases short and J 6 bases short, with 6 bases between. The CDR3 has 13 amino acids. The CDR3 bases are TGCGCCAGCAGCCAAGATCTCCTCAATGAGCAGTTCTTC. This translates into CASSQDLLNEQFF.

The chain combines TRBV5-6 with TRBJ1-1; weak D call: TRBD1 (6 bases). The V end lost 3 bases, the J end lost 2 bases, and 14 bases lay between the germline ends. The CDR3 covers 15 residues. The germline gives CDR1 SGHDT, CDR2 YYEEEE. The CDR3 DNA sequence: TGTGCCAGCAGCTCAACCGGGACATTCAACACTGAAGCTTTCTTT. This translates into CASSSTGTFNTEAFF.

This CDR3 reads CASSLLFAGPRTEAFF. The CDR3 DNA reads as TGTGCCAGCAGTTTATTATTCGCGGGACCGCGGACTGAAGCTTTCTTT. The V gene is TRBV28, the J gene TRBJ1-1, with a tentative D call TRBD1 (5 bases). The CDR3 is 16 amino acids. Between the trimmed V and J ends, which lost 1 base and 5 bases, there was a span of 17 bases. The V gene's germline CDR1 is MDHEN and CDR2 SYDVKM.

The V gene is TRBV29-1, the J gene TRBJ1-1, with 7 bases that match TRBD1. The CDR3 has 15 amino acids. CDR1 is SQVTM, CDR2 ANQGSEA, per germline. V shed 7 bases and J 0 bases; nucleotides not matched to a gene: 11. This CDR3 is CSAKGARWLNTEAFF. The CDR3 nucleotides read TGCAGCGCCAAGGGGGCGCGGTGGTTGAACACTGAAGCTTTCTTT.

This clone was seen a handful of times. The chain combines TRBV4-1 with TRBJ2-7; D is uncertain. This CDR3 is built from 13 residues. Trimming took off 0 bases at V and 5 bases at J, with 8 bases between the two ends. CDR1 MGHRA and CDR2 YSYEKL come from the germline V gene. The CDR3 sequence is CASSQDPYNEQYF. In nucleotides, the CDR3 is TGCGCCAGCAGCCAAGACCCTTATAACGAGCAGTACTTC.